This T cell receptor beta chain was sequenced in a study of T-cell reconstitution after alpha-beta-depleted transplantation in children. TCRbeta library preparation incorporated unique molecular identifiers. TCRdb fed the PCR reads into MiXCR, producing one record per CDR3 protein. The sample gives 200,000 to 250,000 distinct CDR3 sequences, around 9.9% of which show up once; approximately 28% is in the top ten. Of note for this clonotype: What it recognizes is unknown. A clone one base away is much larger, so this may be a read error.

Study-level points and caveats: TCRbeta diversity was high at day 60 in some patients (a result of surviving recipient T cells and thymic progenitors). Several hundred rapidly expanded clones from non-depleted graft cells reportedly supplied alpha-beta T cells about two months post-transplant.

From germline, CDR1 is DFQATT and CDR2 SNEGSKA (reference sequence). This CDR3 contains 15 residues. The rearrangement joins TRBV20-1 to TRBJ2-7, with a tentative D call TRBD2 (6 bases). Sample: PBMCs, taken before TCRalphabeta/CD19-depleted stem cell transplant. This sequence originates from a child under two years old with acute myeloid leukemia, due to receive a stem cell transplant. DNA of the CDR3: TGCAGTGCTTACAGAGCGGGTGAAGATTCCTACGAGCAGTCCTTC. It yields the protein CSAYRAGEDSYEQSF.